The clone carrying this T cell receptor (beta chain) was detected only a few times. This sample is part of a study of T cells in Graves' hyperthyroidism and ophthalmopathy. The diagnoses drew upon clinical symptoms, serum thyroxine and TRAb, thyroid ultrasound and orbital computed tomography. CDR1 and CDR2 from the germline V gene are LGHNA and YSLEER. Trimming removed 4 bases from V and 7 bases from J; junction bases left unmatched: 11. This CDR3 has 17 amino acids. RNA transcripts provided the source from which TCR beta CDR3 regions were amplified. HTBI primers were used for first-round RT-PCR of the TCR CDR3. TCRdb redid the calling of the multiplex PCR reads with MiXCR, one entry per CDR3 protein. The data contain 700,000 or so distinct CDR3 sequences, roughly 17% of them singletons.

The sequencing sample was made of blood. The chain uses TRBV4-3 and TRBJ2-2; TRBD2 aligns across 11 bases. The TCR was taken from a man aged 18-30 years with Graves' hyperthyroidism. CDR3 amino acids: CASSPGLADRGNGELFF. CDR3 DNA: TGCGCCAGCAGCCCGGGACTAGCGGACCGGGGAAACGGGGAGCTGTTTTTT.